What follows are 15 T cell receptor beta chains derived from one specimen sequenced in a study of post-analysis software for immune sequencing data. Study-wide results and limits: TRBV5-6, TRBV5-1 and TRBV20-1 were among four or five TRBV segments more frequent in patients than controls.

Prepared TCR beta cDNA libraries contained unique molecular identifiers. TCRdb independently ran MiXCR on the PCR reads; one entry per CDR3 protein. The sample has 250,000 to 300,000 distinct CDR3 sequences; 30% to 45% are singletons. No antigen has been assigned to these receptors. Specimen: blood. The receptors come from a girl under 18 with multiple sclerosis.

V gene TRBV11-2 combines with J gene TRBJ2-7, with D possibly matching TRBD2 (5 bases). There are 15 residues in the CDR3. The germline V gene encodes CDR1 SGHAT and CDR2 FQNNGV. V lost 1 base and J lost 3, with 13 bases in between. DNA of the CDR3: TGTGCCAGCAGCTTAGGTTTGCGGGCATACTACGAGCAGTACTTC. It codes for CASSLGLRAYYEQYF.

Details on this clonotype: A read error may explain this, as a much larger clone is one base away. The CDR3 DNA reads TGTGCCACCAGCATCAACAGACAGGGGGCGGGAGATGGCTACACCTTC. It is translated as CATSINRQGAGDGYTF. This chain uses TRBV15 with TRBJ1-2, with 10 bases identical to TRBD1. Germline V gene data show CDR1 as LNHNV and CDR2 as YYDKDF (reference sequence). The trim removed 4 bases at V and 6 bases at J, leaving 11 bases unmatched. The CDR3 runs to 16 residues.

This clonotype occurred many times. This chain uses TRBV4-2 with TRBJ1-6, with D maybe TRBD1 (5 bases). There are 15 residues in the CDR3. V lost 0 bases and J 8 bases, leaving 11 bases between the germline ends. CDR1 is LGHNA, CDR2 YNFKEQ, per germline. The CDR3 region has the DNA TGTGCCAGCAGCCAAGATCCGGGGGGGGATTCACCCCTCCACTTT. The encoded protein is CASSQDPGGDSPLHF.

Regarding this clonotype: A much larger clone sits a single nucleotide away, making a read error possible. The V and J genes are TRBV5-1 and TRBJ1-4; 8 bases fit TRBD1. The CDR3 covers 14 residues. Per germline, CDR1 SGHRS and CDR2 YFSETQ. CDR3 sequence reads: CASSQGALGEKRFF. DNA for the CDR3: TGCGCCAGCAGTCAGGGGGCGCTTGGTGAAAAACGGTTTTTT.

Comment on this clonotype: This sequence may be a read error, since a much larger clone differs from it by one base. The chain couples TRBV5-1 to TRBJ2-5, with D uncertain. CDR1 and CDR2 from the germline V gene are SGHRS and YFSETQ. This CDR3 contains 14 residues. In nucleotides, the CDR3 is TGCGTCAGCAGCTTACAGTCACCCCAAGAGACCCAGTACTTC. Protein product: CVSSLQSPQETQYF.

This clonotype was seen only once. The V gene is TRBV25-1, the J gene TRBJ2-5; D may be TRBD1 or TRBD2 (5 bases each). The CDR3 has 14 residues. V dropped 2 bases and J dropped 0 bases, with 7 bases sitting between them. Germline values: CDR1 MGHDK, CDR2 SYGVNS. Written as DNA, the CDR3 is TGTGCCAGCAGTGAACGGGGACACCAAGAGACCCAGTACTTC. Protein product: CASSERGHQETQYF. Variable domain in full (rest from reference TRBV25-1 and TRBJ2-5): EADIYQTPRYLVIGTGKKITLECSQTMGHDKMYWYQQDPGMELHLIHYSYGVNSTEKGDLSSESTVSRIRTEHFPLTLESARPSHTSQYLCASSERGHQETQYFGPGTRLLVL.

This clonotype has only a few counts. A much larger clone differs from this one at a single base, so this may be a read error. The rearrangement uses TRBV6-2 or TRBV6-3 and TRBJ1-5; D not resolved. Trimming took 7 bases from V and 4 from J, leaving 8 bases between them. CDR1 is MNHEY and CDR2 is SVGEGT in the germline V gene. This CDR3 comprises 12 residues. The CDR3 reads CASTAGNQPQHF. The DNA for the CDR3 is TGTGCCAGCACCGCGGGGAATCAGCCCCAGCATTTT.

The chain recombines TRBV7-8 with TRBJ2-1, with D possibly being TRBD2 (6 bases). CDR1 is SGHVS, CDR2 FQNEAQ, per germline. V gave up 2 bases and J gave up 7 bases, with 15 bases separating them. The length of the CDR3 is 15 residues. The DNA of the CDR3 is TGTGCCAGCAGCTTAATGAGCGGGCTTGCTAATGAGCAGTTCTTC. It encodes CASSLMSGLANEQFF.

A few counts support this clonotype. The chain employs TRBV20-1 and TRBJ1-1; D unresolved. The CDR3 spans 11 residues. CDR1 is DFQATT and CDR2 is SNEGSKA in the germline V gene (reference sequence). Trimming took off 6 bases at V and 1 base at J, with 6 bases between the two ends. The CDR3 is CSAGRNTEAFF. For the CDR3, the DNA is TGCAGTGCCGGGAGGAACACTGAAGCTTTCTTT.

This chain connects TRBV5-1 to TRBJ2-7; 13 nucleotides line up with TRBD2. CDR1 and CDR2 (germline): SGHRS, YFSETQ. Losses at the gene ends were 2 bases for V and 3 bases for J; bases not matched to a gene: 2. CDR3 size: 15 residues. CDR3 nucleotide sequence: TGCGCCAGCAGCTTCGGGACTAGCGGGGTCTACGAGCAGTACTTC. Translation: CASSFGTSGVYEQYF.

This clonotype was picked up many times. The chain carries TRBV12-3 or TRBV12-4 and TRBJ2-3, with TRBD2 as a possible D gene (6 bases). Trimming shortened V by 5 bases and J by 4 bases, and 10 bases separated the two germline ends. The CDR3 is made up of 13 amino acids. CDR3 protein: CASSPWGADTQYF. CDR3 coding DNA: TGTGCCAGCAGTCCTTGGGGGGCAGATACGCAGTATTTT.

In nucleotides, the CDR3 is TGTGCCAGCAGGGAAACACGGGCCAATCAGCCCCAGCATTTT. Encoded protein: CASRETRANQPQHF. This chain connects TRBV2 to TRBJ1-5; D gene uncertain. Germline values: CDR1 SNHLY, CDR2 FYNNEI. The germline V and J ends were trimmed by 6 bases and 3 bases, with 12 bases remaining between them. The length of the CDR3 is 14 residues.

This clonotype came up many times. The CDR3 region is CASSLSRGPIQETQYF. The CDR3 DNA reads TGTGCCAGCAGTTTATCCCGGGGACCGATACAAGAGACCCAGTACTTC. The genes are TRBV28 and TRBJ2-5; D possibly matches TRBD1 or TRBD2 (5 bases each). Germline-derived CDR1 and CDR2 are MDHEN and SYDVKM. Trimming cost V 1 base and J 2 bases, with 14 bases left between them. The CDR3 contains 16 residues.

Many counts were recorded for this clonotype. V gene TRBV20-1 combines with J gene TRBJ2-1, with TRBD2 matching over 11 bases. Germline V lookup: CDR1 DFQATT, CDR2 SNEGSKA (reference sequence). CDR3 size: 13 residues. After removal of 7 bases from V and 7 bases from J, the junction contained 6 bases not matched to a gene. CDR3 sequence (DNA): TGCAGTGTTATTAGCGGGGGGGAAAATGAGCAGTTCTTC. Translated, it gives CSVISGGENEQFF.

A note on this clonotype: Possible read error: a much larger clone is one base away. The rearrangement joins TRBV28 to TRBJ2-7, with 9 positions matching TRBD1. This CDR3 comprises 14 residues. Germline CDR1 is MDHEN and CDR2 is SYDVKM. DNA for the CDR3: TGTGCCAGCAGTAACGGGGGACAGGGTAAGGAGCGGTACTTC. Translation: CASSNGGQGKERYF. The full variable domain, its missing parts supplied by reference TRBV28 and TRBJ2-7, is DVKVTQSSRYLVKRTGEKVFLECVQDMDHENMFWYRQDPGLGLRLIYFSYDVKMKEKGDIPEGYSVSREKKERFSLILESASTNQTSMYLCASSNGGQGKERYFGPGTRLTVT.